Included here is one T cell receptor beta chain sequence, with context. The antigen remains undetermined. This specimen belongs to a study of shared clonotypes between healthy human individuals. Study-wide points: Clonotypes not shared had lower generation probabilities than those common to all four donors.

Profiling relied on immunoSEQ multiplex PCR, and the TCRdb table lists in-frame clones only, not all of them. The table shows about 680,000 clones, with around 90% occurring only once. Per germline, CDR1 SQVTM and CDR2 ANQGSEA. Trimming took off 4 bases at V and 8 bases at J, with 8 bases between the two ends. The CDR3 covers 11 residues. Naive CD8 cells, CD45RO-negative and positively selected for CCR7, excluded terminally differentiated effector memory CD45RA+ cells. The receptor's source is a man aged 25 to 40 in good health. The sample consisted of naive CD8+ T cells sorted from blood. This sequence joins TRBV29-1 and TRBJ1-4; perhaps TRBD1 as D (5 bases). As DNA, the CDR3 is TGCAGCGTTGGCCGGGGGGAAAAACTGTTTTTT. Protein sequence: CSVGRGEKLFF.